This T cell receptor beta chain was recorded in a study of T cell repertoires in aging, cancer and after chemotherapy. Germline V gene lookup returns CDR1 SGHTA and CDR2 FQGNSA. The CDR3 contains 14 residues. TRB rearrangements spanning V, D and J were amplified using mixed TRB-A/B primers. TCRdb itself ran the multiplex PCR reads through MiXCR, one entry per CDR3 protein. The sample shows about 2,100 distinct CDR3 sequences, roughly 15% of them seen only once. A note on this clonotype: Antigen specificity is unknown. Given a much more abundant clone one base away, this may be a read error.

Peripheral blood genomic DNA, not sorted cells or RNA, was the template. Findings of the study overall: These repertoire data do not allow conclusions about immunological memory after chemotherapy.

Sequenced sample: blood. The V and J genes are TRBV7-2 and TRBJ2-1, with D perhaps matching TRBD1 (6 bases). This TCR came from a human donor with a solid tumor. The CDR3 sequence is CASSSDRAYNEQVF. The CDR3 bases are TGTGCCAGCAGCTCGGACAGAGCCTACAATGAGCAGGTCTTC.